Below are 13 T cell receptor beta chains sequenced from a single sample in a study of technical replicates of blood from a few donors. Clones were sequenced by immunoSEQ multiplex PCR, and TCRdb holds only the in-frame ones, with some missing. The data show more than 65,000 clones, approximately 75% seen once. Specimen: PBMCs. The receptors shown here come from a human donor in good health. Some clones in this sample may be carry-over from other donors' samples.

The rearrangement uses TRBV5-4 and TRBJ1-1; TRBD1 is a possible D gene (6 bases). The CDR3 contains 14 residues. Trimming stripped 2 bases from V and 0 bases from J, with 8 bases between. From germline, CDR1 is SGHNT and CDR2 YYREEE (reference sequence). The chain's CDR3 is CASSLQGVNTEAFF. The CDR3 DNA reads TGTGCCAGCAGCTTACAGGGTGTGAACACTGAAGCTTTCTTT.

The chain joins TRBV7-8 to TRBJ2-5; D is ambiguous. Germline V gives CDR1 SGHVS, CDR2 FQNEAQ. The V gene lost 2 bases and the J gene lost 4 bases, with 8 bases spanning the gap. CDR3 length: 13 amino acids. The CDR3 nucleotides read TGTGCCAGCAGCTTATTGACGGGAGAGACCCAGTACTTC. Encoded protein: CASSLLTGETQYF.

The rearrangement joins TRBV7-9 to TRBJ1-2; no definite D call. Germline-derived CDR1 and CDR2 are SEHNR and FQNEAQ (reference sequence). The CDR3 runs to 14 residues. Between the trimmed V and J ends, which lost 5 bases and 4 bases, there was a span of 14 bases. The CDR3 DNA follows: TGTGCCAGCAGCCCCGCCCCGGTGTCCTATGGCTACACCTTC. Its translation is CASSPAPVSYGYTF.

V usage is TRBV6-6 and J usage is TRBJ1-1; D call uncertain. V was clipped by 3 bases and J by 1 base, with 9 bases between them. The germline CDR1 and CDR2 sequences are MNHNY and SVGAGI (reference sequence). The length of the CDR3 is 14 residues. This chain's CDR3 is CASSYPGKNTEAFF. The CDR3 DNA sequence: TGTGCCAGCAGTTATCCAGGCAAGAACACTGAAGCTTTCTTT.

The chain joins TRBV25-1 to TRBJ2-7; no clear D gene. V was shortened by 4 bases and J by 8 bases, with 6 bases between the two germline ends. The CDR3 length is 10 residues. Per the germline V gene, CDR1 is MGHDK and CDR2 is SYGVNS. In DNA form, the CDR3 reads TGTGCCAGCAGTGGTCCTAAGCAGTACTTC. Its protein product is CASSGPKQYF.

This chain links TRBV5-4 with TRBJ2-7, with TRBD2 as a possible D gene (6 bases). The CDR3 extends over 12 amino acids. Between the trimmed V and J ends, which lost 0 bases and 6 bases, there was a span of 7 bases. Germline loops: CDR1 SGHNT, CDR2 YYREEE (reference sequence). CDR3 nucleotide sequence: TGTGCCAGCAGCTTGGGGCGGGGCGAGCAGTACTTC. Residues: CASSLGRGEQYF.

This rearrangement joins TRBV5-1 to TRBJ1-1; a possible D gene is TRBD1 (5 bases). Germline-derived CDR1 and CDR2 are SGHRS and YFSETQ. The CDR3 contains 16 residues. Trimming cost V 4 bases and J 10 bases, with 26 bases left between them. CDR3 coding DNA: TGCGCCAGCAGCGAGGGACGGTATAATGAACGGGGGGGAGCTTTCTTT. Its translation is CASSEGRYNERGGAFF.

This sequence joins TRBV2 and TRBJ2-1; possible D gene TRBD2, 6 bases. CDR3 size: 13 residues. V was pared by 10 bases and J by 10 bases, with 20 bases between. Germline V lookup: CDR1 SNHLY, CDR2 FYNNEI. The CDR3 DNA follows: TGTGCCACCCGTGGGGACTCACGAGGAGAGCAGTTCTTC. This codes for CATRGDSRGEQFF.

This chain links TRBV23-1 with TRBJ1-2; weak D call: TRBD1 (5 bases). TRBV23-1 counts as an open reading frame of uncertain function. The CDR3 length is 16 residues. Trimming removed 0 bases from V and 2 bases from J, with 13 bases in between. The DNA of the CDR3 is TGCGCCAGCAGTCAATCTCTGGGGCAGAGCAACTATGGCTACACCTTC. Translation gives CASSQSLGQSNYGYTF.

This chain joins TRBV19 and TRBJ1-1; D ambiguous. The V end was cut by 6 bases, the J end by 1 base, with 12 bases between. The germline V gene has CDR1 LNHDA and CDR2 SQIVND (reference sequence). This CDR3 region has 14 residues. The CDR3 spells CASRFAGKNTEAFF. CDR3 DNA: TGTGCCAGTAGATTCGCCGGGAAGAACACTGAAGCTTTCTTT.

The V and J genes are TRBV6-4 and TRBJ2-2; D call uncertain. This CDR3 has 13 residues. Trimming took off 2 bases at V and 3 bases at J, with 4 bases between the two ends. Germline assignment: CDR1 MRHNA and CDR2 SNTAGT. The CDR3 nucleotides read TGTGCCAGCAGTGACCGGGACACCGGGGAGCTGTTTTTT. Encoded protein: CASSDRDTGELFF.

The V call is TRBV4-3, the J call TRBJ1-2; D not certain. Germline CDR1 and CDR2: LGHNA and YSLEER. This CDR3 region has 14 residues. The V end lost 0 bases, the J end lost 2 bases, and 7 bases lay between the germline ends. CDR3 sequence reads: CASSQDVRNYGYTF. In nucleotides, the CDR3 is TGCGCCAGCAGCCAAGATGTCCGGAACTATGGCTACACCTTC.

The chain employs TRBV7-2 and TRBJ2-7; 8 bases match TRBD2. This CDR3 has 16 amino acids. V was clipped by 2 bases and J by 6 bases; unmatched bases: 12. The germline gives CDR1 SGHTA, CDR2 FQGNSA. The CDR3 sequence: CASSLQARGAGREQYF. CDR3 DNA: TGTGCCAGCAGCTTACAGGCGCGGGGGGCCGGTCGCGAGCAGTACTTC.